This T cell receptor beta chain was identified during a study of early T cells in non-severe SARS-CoV-2 infection. On the study more broadly: Sequencing was performed on bulk RNA from unsorted whole blood, leaving chains unpaired.

Study-level findings and limits: Matches to VDJdb favored anti-spike CD8 responses and missed private and CD4 specificities.

With respect to this clonotype: Its matching antigen is unknown.

Individual cDNA molecules each received unique molecular identifiers attached to them. TCRdb re-derived calls from the 5' RACE reads in MiXCR, one entry per CDR3 protein. The table has tens of thousands of distinct CDR3 sequences, approximately 13% seen once. Germline V gene data show CDR1 as KGHSH and CDR2 as LQKENI. With 0 bases clipped from V and 5 bases from J, the junction kept 7 bases outside the gene matches. This CDR3 is 16 amino acids long. The chain is built from TRBV18 and TRBJ2-1; 7 nucleotides align to TRBD2. The sequenced sample was whole blood. The origin of this receptor is an adult who was a healthcare worker with PCR-confirmed SARS-CoV-2 infection or an uninfected control (not recorded which). DNA of the CDR3: TGTGCCAGCTCACCACCTTCCGGGGGGTTGAACAATGAGCAGTTCTTC. Its translation is CASSPPSGGLNNEQFF.